This T cell receptor beta chain was profiled in a study of OX40 agonist ivuxolimab in advanced cancers. The CDR3 is 17 residues long. Trimming stripped 3 bases from V and 3 bases from J, with 21 bases between. From germline, CDR1 is SNHLY and CDR2 FYNNEI. Libraries were prepared by immunoSEQ multiplex PCR; TCRdb keeps only in-frame clonotypes and omits some of them. Here the sample spans about 48,000 clones, approximately 88% being singletons. This clone has just a few counts. This specimen consisted of CD4+ or CD8+ T cells sorted from blood, obtained in a trial of the OX40 agonist ivuxolimab. This clonotype was sampled from an adult with an advanced solid tumor such as melanoma, head and neck, liver or kidney cancer. The chain carries TRBV2 and TRBJ2-7; D gene ambiguous. The CDR3: CASSDLELKPGRYEQYF. The CDR3 DNA reads TGTGCCAGCAGTGATCTAGAACTGAAACCCGGACGCTACGAGCAGTACTTC.